Shown below are 27 T cell receptor beta chains from a single sample sequenced in a study of blood T cell repertoires in COVID-19. Clones were read by immunoSEQ multiplex PCR, and TCRdb kept only the in-frame ones, dropping some. The sample carries about 60,000 clones, approximately 88% recorded once. Sequenced input: peripheral blood. Source of these receptors: a human donor in a cohort sampled during active COVID-19.

V is TRBV18 and J is TRBJ1-1, with 12 bases lining up with TRBD1. V gave up 4 bases and J gave up 1 base; unmatched junction bases: 4. Germline V gene sequence: CDR1 KGHSH, CDR2 LQKENI. The CDR3 sequence is 16 residues long. The DNA for the CDR3 is TGTGCCAGCTCACGGGACAGGGGGCTATCGAACACTGAAGCTTTCTTT. Its protein is CASSRDRGLSNTEAFF.

The rearrangement uses TRBV9 and TRBJ1-2; 9 nucleotides line up with TRBD1. After removal of 3 bases from V and 1 base from J, the junction contained 7 bases not matched to a gene. The CDR3 runs to 16 residues. Germline CDR1 is SGDLS and CDR2 is YYNGEE. This CDR3 is CASSAIQGAINYGYTF. DNA for the CDR3: TGTGCCAGCAGCGCCATACAGGGGGCGATTAACTATGGCTACACCTTC.

The chain uses TRBV7-2 and TRBJ1-2; 9 bases align to TRBD1. CDR3 length: 15 amino acids. V lost 4 bases to trimming and J lost 2 bases; unmatched junction nucleotides: 5. Germline assignment: CDR1 SGHTA and CDR2 FQGNSA. This CDR3 reads CASSSWDRENYGYTF. In nucleotides, the CDR3 is TGTGCCAGCAGCTCCTGGGACAGGGAGAACTATGGCTACACCTTC.

The genes are TRBV27 and TRBJ1-3, with 7 nucleotides matching TRBD1. Trimming took 3 bases from V and 0 from J; bases not matched to a gene: 5. From germline, CDR1 is MNHEY and CDR2 SMNVEV (reference sequence). The CDR3 totals 16 residues. The CDR3 region is CASSLTAGGSGNTIYF. The CDR3 DNA reads as TGTGCCAGCAGTTTGACGGCAGGGGGCTCTGGAAACACCATATATTTT.

The V gene is TRBV28, the J gene TRBJ2-7; D may be TRBD1 (5 bases). Trimming took 3 bases from V and 6 from J, leaving 12 bases between them. The CDR3 runs to 13 residues. Germline-derived CDR1 and CDR2 are MDHEN and SYDVKM. CDR3 nucleotides: TGTGCCAGCAGTTTGCTAACAGGCAGCGAGCAGTACTTC. Protein sequence: CASSLLTGSEQYF.

This rearrangement joins TRBV2 to TRBJ1-5; 10 nucleotides agree with TRBD1. There are 13 residues in the CDR3. V was pared by 6 bases and J by 10 bases, with 6 bases of the junction left unmatched. Germline lookup yields CDR1 SNHLY and CDR2 FYNNEI. Here the CDR3 DNA reads TGTGCCAGCAGATGGGACAGGGGCGGACCCCAGCATTTT. Its protein product is CASRWDRGGPQHF.

V is TRBV9 and J is TRBJ1-4, with D perhaps TRBD1 (5 bases). CDR3 length: 15 residues. Trimming took 2 bases from V and 7 from J, leaving 15 bases between them. CDR1 and CDR2 from the germline V gene are SGDLS and YYNGEE. The CDR3 here is CASSVGTSAAEKLFF. In DNA form, the CDR3 reads TGTGCCAGCAGCGTTGGGACTTCGGCGGCTGAAAAACTGTTTTTT.

J is TRBJ1-1 and V is TRBV6-5; D remains unclear. Per the germline V gene, CDR1 is MNHEY and CDR2 is SVGAGI. The CDR3 spans 12 residues. The germline V and J ends were trimmed by 6 bases and 6 bases, with 11 bases remaining between them. The CDR3 loop reads CASRPRIAEAFF. The CDR3 DNA follows: TGTGCCAGCAGGCCGAGAATAGCTGAAGCTTTCTTT.

The V and J genes are TRBV7-8 and TRBJ2-2; TRBD2 matches at 7 bases. V lost 2 bases and J lost 0; bases outside the gene matches: 12. Germline values: CDR1 SGHVS, CDR2 FQNEAQ. This CDR3 spans 19 amino acids. The CDR3 nucleotides are TGTGCCAGCAGCTTATTTTCTTGGGGGGGTGGCGCGAACACCGGGGAGCTGTTTTTT. Protein sequence: CASSLFSWGGGANTGELFF.

This chain connects TRBV6-5 to TRBJ1-5; 8 bases line up with TRBD1. The CDR3 runs to 15 residues. The ends lost 5 bases at V and 6 bases at J; junction bases unmatched: 9. Germline CDR1 and CDR2: MNHEY and SVGAGI. CDR3 loop: CASSPKQGVGQPQHF. CDR3 DNA sequence: TGTGCCAGCAGTCCTAAACAGGGGGTAGGTCAGCCCCAGCATTTT.

The chain employs TRBV19 and TRBJ1-5; tentatively, D is TRBD1 (5 bases). This CDR3 is built from 15 residues. The V gene lost 6 bases and the J gene lost 0 bases, with 12 bases spanning the gap. Germline CDR1 is LNHDA and CDR2 is SQIVND (reference sequence). CDR3 region: CASSSGGGSNQPQHF. CDR3 coding DNA: TGTGCCAGTAGCAGCGGGGGGGGTAGCAATCAGCCCCAGCATTTT.

The chain carries TRBV7-8 and TRBJ2-7; 7 bases fit TRBD1. V shed 5 bases and J 4 bases; nucleotides not matched to a gene: 8. Germline values: CDR1 SGHVS, CDR2 FQNEAQ. This CDR3 comprises 14 residues. The CDR3 DNA follows: TGTGCCAGCAGCCGAATACAGGGGTTTTACGAGCAGTACTTC. Translation gives CASSRIQGFYEQYF.

The gene calls are TRBV29-1 and TRBJ1-1; weak D call: TRBD1 (6 bases). V dropped 6 bases and J dropped 2 bases, with 7 bases sitting between them. Per the germline V gene, CDR1 is SQVTM and CDR2 is ANQGSEA. The CDR3 is 11 residues long. The CDR3 DNA follows: TGCAGCGTGGACAGAAACACTGAAGCTTTCTTT. Amino acid sequence: CSVDRNTEAFF.

The V and J genes are TRBV29-1 and TRBJ1-1, with 7 nucleotides matching TRBD1. Germline V gene sequence: CDR1 SQVTM, CDR2 ANQGSEA. V lost 6 bases to trimming and J lost 0 bases; unmatched junction nucleotides: 10. CDR3 length equals 15 residues. The CDR3 DNA reads TGCAGCGTCCGCCGTACCACAGGGGTGAACACTGAAGCTTTCTTT. It encodes CSVRRTTGVNTEAFF.

The V and J genes are TRBV4-1 and TRBJ2-1; tentative D call: TRBD1 (6 bases). In germline, CDR1 is MGHRA, CDR2 YSYEKL. V was shortened by 1 base and J by 1 base, with 8 bases between the two germline ends. There are 15 residues in the CDR3. The DNA for the CDR3 is TGCGCCAGCAGCCAAGGGCAGGGGTCCTACAATGAGCAGTTCTTC. As protein: CASSQGQGSYNEQFF.

V usage is TRBV2 and J usage is TRBJ2-1; D gene ambiguous. Trimming took off 7 bases at V and 4 bases at J, with 11 bases between the two ends. The CDR3 contains 13 residues. The germline V gene has CDR1 SNHLY and CDR2 FYNNEI. As DNA, the CDR3 is TGTGCCAGCACCCTAGGAAGGTACAATGAGCAGTTCTTC. Translated: CASTLGRYNEQFF. The full variable domain, in which reference TRBV2 and TRBJ2-1 provide the parts outside the CDR3, is EPEVTQTPSHQVTQMGQEVILRCVPISNHLYFYWYRQILGQKVEFLVSFYNNEISEKSEIFDDQFSVERPDGSNFTLKIRSTKLEDSAMYFCASTLGRYNEQFFGPGTRLTVL.

The chain carries TRBV29-1 and TRBJ2-7, with TRBD2 matching 13 bases. Germline CDR1 is SQVTM and CDR2 is ANQGSEA. The trim removed 5 bases at V and 2 bases at J, leaving 6 bases unmatched. CDR3 size: 15 residues. CDR3 nucleotide sequence: TGCAGCGTTCTATTGGGACTAGCGGGGACCTACGAGCAGTACTTC. Amino acids: CSVLLGLAGTYEQYF.

The chain uses TRBV7-9 and TRBJ2-7; 10 positions match TRBD1. The CDR3 consists of 15 residues. V lost 0 bases and J lost 5; bases outside the gene matches: 4. The germline CDR1 and CDR2 sequences are SEHNR and FQNEAQ (reference sequence). For the CDR3, the DNA is TGTGCCAGCAGCTTAGCGATGACAGGGGGCCACGAGCAGTACTTC. It codes for CASSLAMTGGHEQYF.

J is TRBJ2-7 and V is TRBV6-2 or TRBV6-3; TRBD1 agrees at 9 bases. Trimming at V came to 4 bases and at J to 0 bases, leaving 7 bases not matched to a gene. Germline V gene lookup returns CDR1 MNHEY and CDR2 SVGEGT. The CDR3 is made up of 16 amino acids. The CDR3 sequence is CASSSPETGGSYEQYF. In DNA form, the CDR3 reads TGTGCCAGCAGTTCTCCGGAGACAGGGGGCTCCTACGAGCAGTACTTC.

This clone was seen a single time. The chain uses TRBV4-2 and TRBJ2-1; 11 bases map to TRBD2. V shed 4 bases and J 5 bases; nucleotides not matched to a gene: 7. Germline V gene lookup returns CDR1 LGHNA and CDR2 YNFKEQ. The CDR3 contains 16 residues. The CDR3 DNA reads as TGTGCCAGCAGCCCAAGTCTTAGCGGGGGGGACAATGAGCAGTTCTTC. Amino acids: CASSPSLSGGDNEQFF.

CDR3 bases: TGTGCCAGCAAACACGCAACTAATGAAAAACTGTTTTTT. Its translation: CASKHATNEKLFF. This chain uses TRBV2 with TRBJ1-4; D is unresolved. CDR3 length: 13 residues. Trimming took off 7 bases at V and 0 bases at J, with 6 bases between the two ends. Germline loops: CDR1 SNHLY, CDR2 FYNNEI.

The chain uses TRBV7-2 and TRBJ2-2; the D gene is possibly TRBD1 (6 bases). The V gene lost 5 bases and the J gene lost 0 bases, with 13 bases spanning the gap. The CDR3 extends over 16 amino acids. Germline lookup yields CDR1 SGHTA and CDR2 FQGNSA. The CDR3 DNA sequence: TGTGCCAGCAGCCCTCGACAGGTCGCGAACACCGGGGAGCTGTTTTTT. It codes for CASSPRQVANTGELFF.

The chain combines TRBV15 with TRBJ1-1; no definite D call. With 8 bases removed from V and 0 bases from J, the gap between germline ends came to 13 bases. This CDR3 has 14 amino acids. From germline, CDR1 is LNHNV and CDR2 YYDKDF (reference sequence). The CDR3 DNA is TGTGCCACCTCCGGCAGGATGTTGAACACTGAAGCTTTCTTT. It codes for CATSGRMLNTEAFF.

The chain combines TRBV7-9 with TRBJ2-1; 11 nucleotides agree with TRBD2. J lost 4 bases, V lost 5 bases, and 4 bases had no gene match. The CDR3 sequence is 15 residues long. From germline, CDR1 is SEHNR and CDR2 FQNEAQ (reference sequence). This chain's CDR3 is CASSRRTSGYNEQFF. DNA of the CDR3: TGTGCCAGCAGCCGCCGGACTAGCGGGTACAATGAGCAGTTCTTC.

The J gene is TRBJ2-2, the V gene TRBV11-2, with TRBD2 matching 9 bases. The V and J ends lost 5 bases and 4 bases, in that order; junction bases with no gene match: 2. This CDR3 is built from 14 residues. CDR1 is SGHAT, CDR2 FQNNGV, per germline. This CDR3 is CASSLGLATGELFF. In DNA form, the CDR3 reads TGTGCCAGCAGCCTGGGACTAGCCACCGGGGAGCTGTTTTTT.

This chain's CDR3 is CASSQPRTGVLYNEQFF. CDR3 DNA: TGTGCCAGCAGCCAACCTAGGACAGGGGTTCTCTACAATGAGCAGTTCTTC. The J gene is TRBJ2-1, the V gene TRBV14; TRBD1 agrees at 9 bases. J gave up 3 bases and V 2 bases, and 8 bases lay outside the gene matches. Germline V gives CDR1 SGHDN, CDR2 FVKESK. This CDR3 is built from 17 residues. The full variable domain, with the rest looked up from reference TRBV14 and TRBJ2-1, is EAGVTQFPSHSVIEKGQTVTLRCDPISGHDNLYWYRRVMGKEIKFLLHFVKESKQDESGMPNNRFLAERTGGTYSTLKVQPAELEDSGVYFCASSQPRTGVLYNEQFFGPGTRLTVL.

The gene calls are TRBV3-1 (or the pseudogene TRBV3-2) and TRBJ1-1, with TRBD1 as a possible D gene (6 bases). The germline CDR1 and CDR2 sequences are LGHDT and YNNKEL (reference sequence). This CDR3 spans 16 amino acids. The ends were cut back, 1 base at V and 3 bases at J, with 15 bases in the middle. DNA of the CDR3: TGTGCCAGCAGCCAAGGTATCACAGGGCCGTACACTGAAGCTTTCTTT. Its translation: CASSQGITGPYTEAFF.